This T cell receptor (beta chain) was observed in a study of beta chain features in type 1 diabetes. CDR3 length equals 9 residues. V lost 8 bases and J lost 8, with 6 bases in between. Per germline, CDR1 SNHLY and CDR2 FYNNEI. This clone turned up a few times. Expressed TCRB transcripts got sequenced, as all isolated RNA was reverse transcribed. Profiling relied on immunoSEQ multiplex PCR, and the TCRdb table lists in-frame clones only, not all of them. The sample includes 430,000 or so clones, over 10% of them seen just once. The specimen sequenced was naive CD4+ T cells from blood. The source of this sequence is a woman aged 18 to 35 in good health. The chain combines TRBV2 with TRBJ1-1; D remains ambiguous. The CDR3 DNA reads TGTGCCAGCCGACGGGAAGCTTTCTTT. Amino acid sequence: CASRREAFF.